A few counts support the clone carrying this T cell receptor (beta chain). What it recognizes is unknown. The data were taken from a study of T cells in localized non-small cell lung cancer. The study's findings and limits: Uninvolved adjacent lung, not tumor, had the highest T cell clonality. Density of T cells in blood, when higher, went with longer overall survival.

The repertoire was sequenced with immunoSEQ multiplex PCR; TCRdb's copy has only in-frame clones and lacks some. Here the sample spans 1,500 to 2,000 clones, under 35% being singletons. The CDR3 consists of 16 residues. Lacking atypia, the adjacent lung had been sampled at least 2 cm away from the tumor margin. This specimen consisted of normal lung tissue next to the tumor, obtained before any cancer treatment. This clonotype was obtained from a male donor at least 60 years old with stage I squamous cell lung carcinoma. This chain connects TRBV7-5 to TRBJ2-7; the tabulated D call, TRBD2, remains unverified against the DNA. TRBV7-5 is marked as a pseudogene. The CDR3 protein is CASSLTSGPSSYEQYF. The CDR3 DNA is TGTGCCAGCAGCTTGACTAGCGGCCCTAGCTCCTACGAGCAGTACTTC.